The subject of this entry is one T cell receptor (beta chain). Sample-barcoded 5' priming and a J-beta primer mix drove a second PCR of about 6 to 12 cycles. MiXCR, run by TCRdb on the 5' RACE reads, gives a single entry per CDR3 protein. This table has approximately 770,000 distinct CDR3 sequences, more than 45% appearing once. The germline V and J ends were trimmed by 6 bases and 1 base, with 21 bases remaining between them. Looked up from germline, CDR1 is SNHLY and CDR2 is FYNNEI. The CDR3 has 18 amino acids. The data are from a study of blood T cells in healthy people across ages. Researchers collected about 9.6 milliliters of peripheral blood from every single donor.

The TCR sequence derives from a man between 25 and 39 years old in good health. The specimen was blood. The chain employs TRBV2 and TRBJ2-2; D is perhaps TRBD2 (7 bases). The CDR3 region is CASRRIRGGGRNTGELFF. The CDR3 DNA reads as TGTGCCAGCAGACGAATAAGAGGGGGGGGAAGGAACACCGGGGAGCTGTTTTTT.